This T cell receptor (beta chain) was obtained from a study of blood T cell repertoires in COVID-19. The table came from immunoSEQ multiplex PCR; TCRdb's copy has only in-frame clones and leaves some out. The table records nearly 300,000 clones, about four fifths of them present only once. Germline lookup yields CDR1 KGHDR and CDR2 SFDVKD. Trimming removed 7 bases from V and 7 bases from J, with 16 bases in between. This CDR3 is 13 amino acids long. The receptor was isolated from a human donor with COVID-19, enrolled during active disease. The donor label of this sample is uncertain. The gene calls are TRBV24-1 and TRBJ2-7; a weak D match, TRBD1 (5 bases). Sequenced: peripheral blood. The CDR3 loop reads CATSHGQGKEQYF. CDR3 DNA: TGTGCCACCAGCCACGGTCAGGGCAAAGAGCAGTACTTC.